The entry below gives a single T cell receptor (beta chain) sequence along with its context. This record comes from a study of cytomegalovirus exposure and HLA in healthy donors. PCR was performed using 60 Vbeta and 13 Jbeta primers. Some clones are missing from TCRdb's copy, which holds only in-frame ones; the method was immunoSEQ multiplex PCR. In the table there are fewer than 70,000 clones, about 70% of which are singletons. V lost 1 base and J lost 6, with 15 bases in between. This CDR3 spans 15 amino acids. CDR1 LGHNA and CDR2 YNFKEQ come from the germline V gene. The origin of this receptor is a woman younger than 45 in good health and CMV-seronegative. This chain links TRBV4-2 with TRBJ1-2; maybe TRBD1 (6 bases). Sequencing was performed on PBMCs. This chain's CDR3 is CASSQVSQGFNGYTF. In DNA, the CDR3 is TGTGCCAGCAGCCAAGTGTCACAGGGTTTTAATGGCTACACCTTC.